The 24 T cell receptor beta chains in this list originate from one sample, sequenced in a study of T cell repertoires in cytomegalovirus infection. Their antigen targets remain unknown. Each CDR3 protein gets one entry after TCRdb re-called the reads with MiXCR. This table has tens of thousands of distinct CDR3 sequences, around 30% appearing once. This specimen consisted of CD8+ T cells from cultured PBMCs, obtained from culture after CMV antigen stimulation. These receptors were taken from a human donor in good health (CMV status not recorded). Some clones in this sample may be carry-over from other donors' samples.

This sequence joins TRBV29-1 and TRBJ1-2, with 10 bases that match TRBD1. This CDR3 comprises 16 residues. Germline V gene data show CDR1 as SQVTM and CDR2 as ANQGSEA. The V and J ends lost 0 bases and 4 bases, in that order; junction bases with no gene match: 8. This chain's CDR3 is CSVEETRDRGVYGYTF. For the CDR3, the DNA is TGCAGCGTTGAAGAAACCCGGGACAGGGGCGTCTATGGCTACACCTTC.

Ten or more counts support this clonotype. The V gene is TRBV7-8, the J gene TRBJ2-1, with D unresolved. The CDR3 is made up of 13 amino acids. V lost 2 bases and J lost 7, with 9 bases in between. Per the germline V gene, CDR1 is SGHVS and CDR2 is FQNEAQ. CDR3 loop: CASSLSPLNEQFF. As DNA, the CDR3 is TGTGCCAGCAGCTTAAGCCCCTTAAATGAGCAGTTCTTC.

V and J are TRBV27 and TRBJ2-7; TRBD1 aligns across 8 bases. The germline gives CDR1 MNHEY, CDR2 SMNVEV (reference sequence). J lost 2 bases, V lost 7 bases, and 10 bases had no gene match. The CDR3 covers 15 residues. The CDR3 nucleotides read TGTGCCAGCAACACCGCGGACAGGGTTACCTACGAGCAGTACTTC. Its protein is CASNTADRVTYEQYF.

The chain combines TRBV7-6 with TRBJ2-7; D unclear. V was pared by 1 base and J by 2 bases, with 9 bases between. The CDR3 length is 14 residues. Germline lookup yields CDR1 SGHVS and CDR2 FNYEAQ. CDR3 nucleotide sequence: TGTGCCAGCAGCTTAGTGGCGGAAACCTACGAGCAGTACTTC. It encodes CASSLVAETYEQYF.

The CDR3, as DNA: TGTGCCAGCCAGCTCAGTGAAGCTTTCTTT. This sequence encodes CASQLSEAFF. The chain joins TRBV5-5 to TRBJ1-1; no firm D call. The V and J ends lost 7 bases and 7 bases respectively, with 8 bases between them. The V gene's germline CDR1 is SGHKS and CDR2 YYEKEE (reference sequence). The CDR3 is 10 residues long.

The sample holds a few counts of this clonotype. This chain connects TRBV20-1 to TRBJ1-2, with D maybe TRBD1 (5 bases). V was cut by 5 bases and J by 7 bases, with 20 bases left in between. The length of the CDR3 is 14 residues. Germline values: CDR1 DFQATT, CDR2 SNEGSKA (reference sequence). The CDR3 reads CSAVPGRGSIGYTF. CDR3 in DNA: TGCAGTGCTGTCCCCGGTAGGGGTTCGATTGGCTACACCTTC.

The rearrangement uses TRBV7-9 and TRBJ2-1, with TRBD2 identical over 10 bases. The CDR3 loop spans 15 amino acids. From germline, CDR1 is SEHNR and CDR2 FQNEAQ (reference sequence). V lost 4 bases to trimming and J lost 4 bases; unmatched junction nucleotides: 4. DNA of the CDR3: TGTGCCAGCAGCTCCGCAGCGGGGGGGTACAATGAGCAGTTCTTC. Translated, it gives CASSSAAGGYNEQFF.

This clonotype was observed many times. V is TRBV7-2 and J is TRBJ2-7, with TRBD2 matching 10 bases. Trimming took 5 bases from V and 4 from J; bases not matched to a gene: 8. The CDR3 has 15 residues. Looked up from germline, CDR1 is SGHTA and CDR2 is FQGNSA. This chain's CDR3 is CASSNQREGPYEQYF. For the CDR3, the DNA is TGTGCCAGCAGCAACCAGCGGGAGGGCCCATACGAGCAGTACTTC.

This clonotype was found once. The chain has TRBV9 and TRBJ2-1; 7 nucleotides match TRBD2. Germline V lookup: CDR1 SGDLS, CDR2 YYNGEE. V lost 0 bases and J lost 4; bases outside the gene matches: 7. The CDR3 has 16 amino acids. The CDR3 sequence: CASSVAVASGYNEQFF. The DNA for the CDR3 is TGTGCCAGCAGCGTAGCTGTAGCTAGCGGATACAATGAGCAGTTCTTC. The whole variable domain, filled in from reference TRBV9 and TRBJ2-1, reads DSGVTQTPKHLITATGQRVTLRCSPRSGDLSVYWYQQSLDQGLQFLIQYYNGEERAKGNILERFSAQQFPDLHSELNLSSLELGDSALYFCASSVAVASGYNEQFFGPGTRLTVL.

There are many counts of this clonotype. The V call is TRBV7-2, the J call TRBJ2-7; TRBD2 aligns across 10 bases. Unmatched junction bases numbered 9, after V lost 5 bases and J lost 5 bases. Germline values: CDR1 SGHTA, CDR2 FQGNSA. This CDR3 contains 15 residues. CDR3 sequence (DNA): TGTGCCAGCAGCCAGTCGGCTAGCGGGAGTAACGAGCAGTACTTC. It yields the protein CASSQSASGSNEQYF.

In nucleotides, the CDR3 is TGCGCCAGCAGTGAATCGGCGGGGACAGGCTCCTACGAGCAGTACTTC. Amino acid sequence: CASSESAGTGSYEQYF. The V call is TRBV10-2, the J call TRBJ2-7, with 8 bases matching TRBD1. The germline CDR1 and CDR2 sequences are WSHSY and SAAADI. The length of the CDR3 is 16 residues. The junction had 7 bases not matched to a gene; V was cut back by 3 bases and J by 0 bases.

This sequence joins TRBV5-1 and TRBJ2-7; D is possibly TRBD2 (6 bases). V lost 4 bases and J lost 2, with 16 bases in between. The CDR3 is 15 residues long. Germline V gene sequence: CDR1 SGHRS, CDR2 YFSETQ. CDR3 in amino acids: CASSPMAGNAYEQYF. CDR3 DNA: TGCGCCAGCAGCCCCATGGCGGGAAACGCCTACGAGCAGTACTTC.

This clonotype was found a few times. The rearrangement joins TRBV6-2 or TRBV6-3 to TRBJ2-7; 7 bases are a match to TRBD2. With 8 bases clipped from V and 2 bases from J, the junction kept 3 bases outside the gene matches. Germline lookup yields CDR1 MNHEY and CDR2 SVGEGT. The CDR3 is 12 amino acids. The CDR3 region has the DNA TGTGCCAGCGCTAGCGGCGCCTACGAGCAGTACTTC. Translation gives CASASGAYEQYF.

This CDR3 is CASSEAPSTKPGGDTQYF. DNA for the CDR3: TGTGCCAGCAGTGAAGCCCCCTCAACGAAGCCTGGTGGAGATACGCAGTATTTT. The chain employs TRBV6-1 and TRBJ2-3; D is uncertain. CDR3 length equals 18 residues. CDR1 is MNHNS, CDR2 SASEGT, per germline. Trimming left V 0 bases short and J 5 bases short, with 21 bases between.

The chain recombines TRBV7-2 with TRBJ2-4; TRBD1 or TRBD2 may be the D gene (5 bases each). This CDR3 is 17 amino acids long. Germline assignment: CDR1 SGHTA and CDR2 FQGNSA. Between the trimmed V and J ends, which lost 2 bases and 4 bases, there was a span of 18 bases. The CDR3 DNA follows: TGTGCCAGCAGCTTATTAGATGGTGGGACCACAAAAAACATTCAGTACTTC. It encodes CASSLLDGGTTKNIQYF.

The chain recombines TRBV30 with TRBJ1-1; 10 bases are a match to TRBD1. The V and J ends lost 2 bases and 4 bases, in that order; junction bases with no gene match: 1. Per the germline V gene, CDR1 is GTSNPN and CDR2 is SVGIG (reference sequence). CDR3 size: 13 residues. This chain's CDR3 is CAWSWTGGTEAFF. As DNA, the CDR3 is TGTGCCTGGAGTTGGACAGGGGGCACTGAAGCTTTCTTT.

In its sample, this clonotype was seen a few times. The chain couples TRBV12-3 or TRBV12-4 to TRBJ2-2; 10 nucleotides align to TRBD2. The length of the CDR3 is 16 residues. Trimming at V came to 3 bases and at J to 2 bases, leaving 3 bases not matched to a gene. CDR3 in DNA: TGTGCCAGCAGTTTTAGCGGGAGGTCTAACACCGGGGAGCTGTTTTTT. Its translation: CASSFSGRSNTGELFF.

This clonotype was counted a few times. The CDR3 DNA reads TGTGCCAGTAGTCTCGGGATATACAGCACAGATACGCAGTATTTT. Translation gives CASSLGIYSTDTQYF. This sequence joins TRBV19 and TRBJ2-3, with D possibly TRBD2 on 5 matching bases. CDR1 LNHDA and CDR2 SQIVND come from the germline V gene (reference sequence). V was clipped by 5 bases and J by 0 bases, with 12 bases between them. The CDR3 sequence is 15 residues long. Full variable domain (remainder filled in from reference TRBV19 and TRBJ2-3): DGGITQSPKYLFRKEGQNVTLSCEQNLNHDAMYWYRQDPGQGLRLIYYSQIVNDFQKGDIAEGYSVSREKKESFPLTVTSAQKNPTAFYLCASSLGIYSTDTQYFGPGTRLTVL.

This clonotype was observed a few times. This chain links TRBV6-8 with TRBJ1-1, with 10 bases matching TRBD1. V lost 4 bases, J lost 4 bases, and 6 bases stayed unmatched. Germline V gives CDR1 MNHGY, CDR2 SAAAGT. This CDR3 has 15 residues. CDR3 loop: CASSSPGQGITEAFF. The CDR3 nucleotides read TGTGCCAGCAGTTCACCGGGACAGGGGATCACTGAAGCTTTCTTT.

This clonotype was seen more than once but under ten times. This chain uses TRBV20-1 with TRBJ2-5; the D is unclear. V lost 0 bases and J lost 5, with 7 bases in between. Germline values: CDR1 DFQATT, CDR2 SNEGSKA (reference sequence). The CDR3 extends over 12 amino acids. The CDR3 spells CSARETRETQYF. In DNA form, the CDR3 reads TGCAGTGCTAGAGAAACGCGGGAGACCCAGTACTTC.

V is TRBV4-3 and J is TRBJ2-2; D call uncertain. Per the germline V gene, CDR1 is LGHNA and CDR2 is YSLEER. Trimming cost V 0 bases and J 1 base, with 12 bases left between them. The CDR3 is made up of 17 amino acids. For the CDR3, the DNA is TGCGCCAGCAGCCAAGATTCGGCAGACCTGAACACCGGGGAGCTGTTTTTT. Its protein is CASSQDSADLNTGELFF.

Comment on this clonotype: The final CDR3 position lacks the conserved phenylalanine or tryptophan, pointing to a likely read error. The chain recombines TRBV6-2 or TRBV6-3 with TRBJ2-7; tentatively, D is TRBD1 (6 bases). Germline CDR1 MNHEY, CDR2 SVGEGT. CDR3 size: 12 residues. Trimming left V 6 bases short and J 3 bases short, with 9 bases between. This chain's CDR3 is CASRLQGYEQYS. CDR3 nucleotide sequence: TGTGCCAGCAGGCTACAGGGCTACGAGCAGTACTCC.

This clonotype was seen a few times. The J gene is TRBJ2-5, the V gene TRBV7-6, with D unclear. The CDR3 is 13 residues long. Between the trimmed V and J ends, which lost 2 bases and 4 bases, there was a span of 8 bases. Germline V lookup: CDR1 SGHVS, CDR2 FNYEAQ. The CDR3 is CASSLRSLETQYF. CDR3 in DNA: TGTGCCAGCAGCTTAAGGTCACTAGAGACCCAGTACTTC.

V is TRBV6-1 and J is TRBJ2-7; 10 bases are a match to TRBD1. The trim removed 6 bases at V and 11 bases at J, leaving 10 bases unmatched. The CDR3 is 13 residues long. Germline V lookup: CDR1 MNHNS, CDR2 SASEGT. CDR3 sequence (DNA): TGTGCCAGCAGGCAGCCGGGACAGGGGCTTGAGTACTTC. Its translation: CASRQPGQGLEYF.